The present T cell receptor beta chain was sequenced within a study of blood T cell repertoires in COVID-19. Participants' own reports of clinical history determined their cohort assignment. The repertoire was sequenced with immunoSEQ multiplex PCR; TCRdb's copy has only in-frame clones and lacks some. This sample yields around 50,000 clones, of which 78% are seen a single time; approximately 5.3% belongs to the top ten. This clonotype originated in a woman aged 50 to 60 with acute COVID-19. Sequenced material: PBMCs or T cells enriched from blood (not recorded which).

For the CDR3, the DNA is TGTGCCAGCAGTGACCTGGGGGGGCACACAGATACGCAGTATTTT. It specifies CASSDLGGHTDTQYF. The V gene is TRBV6-1, the J gene TRBJ2-3, with a tentative D call TRBD2 (7 bases). This CDR3 comprises 15 residues. Germline loops: CDR1 MNHNS, CDR2 SASEGT. The V end lost 3 bases, the J end lost 2 bases, and 12 bases lay between the germline ends.